This passage covers 14 T cell receptor beta chains from one sample sequenced in a study of T cell clones after liver transplantation. Sequencing used immunoSEQ multiplex PCR; TCRdb keeps in-frame clones, though not all of them. The sample includes about 74,000 clones, roughly 80% seen only once; the top ten take roughly 0.6%. The source was CD4+ T cells from blood, collected before liver transplant. The receptors derive from a human donor who received a liver transplant.

In this sample, this clone turned up once. V usage is TRBV5-1 and J usage is TRBJ2-2; no firm D call. The V end lost 4 bases, the J end lost 0 bases, and 7 bases lay between the germline ends. Germline CDR1 and CDR2: SGHRS and YFSETQ. The CDR3 is 14 residues long. CDR3 coding DNA: TGCGCCAGCAGCCCTAACACGAACACCGGGGAGCTGTTTTTT. This sequence encodes CASSPNTNTGELFF.

The chain combines TRBV19 with TRBJ1-4, with a possible D match to TRBD1 (6 bases). The V end lost 5 bases, the J end lost 8 bases, and 18 bases lay between the germline ends. Germline lookup yields CDR1 LNHDA and CDR2 SQIVND (reference sequence). The CDR3 consists of 15 residues. The CDR3 here is CASSAYTRGDEKLFF. The CDR3 DNA sequence: TGTGCCAGTAGTGCCTACACCAGGGGCGACGAAAAACTGTTTTTT.

This sequence joins TRBV5-4 and TRBJ2-3, with TRBD1 matching 10 bases. V was clipped by 7 bases and J by 3 bases; unmatched bases: 17. This CDR3 is 18 amino acids long. Per the germline V gene, CDR1 is SGHNT and CDR2 is YYREEE (reference sequence). CDR3 in amino acids: CASRGRDRGSKGTDTQYF. CDR3 in DNA: TGTGCCAGCCGTGGGCGGGACAGGGGTTCCAAGGGGACAGATACGCAGTATTTT.

This clone was seen only a few times. The chain links TRBV28 to TRBJ2-7, with TRBD1 matching 7 bases. The length of the CDR3 is 16 residues. Trimming at V came to 6 bases and at J to 3 bases, leaving 14 bases not matched to a gene. The germline CDR1 and CDR2 sequences are MDHEN and SYDVKM. The CDR3 DNA reads TGTGCCAGCAGCCTCCCGGGGACAGCCATTCACTACGAGCAGTACTTC. Translation: CASSLPGTAIHYEQYF. The whole variable domain, filled in from reference TRBV28 and TRBJ2-7, reads DVKVTQSSRYLVKRTGEKVFLECVQDMDHENMFWYRQDPGLGLRLIYFSYDVKMKEKGDIPEGYSVSREKKERFSLILESASTNQTSMYLCASSLPGTAIHYEQYFGPGTRLTVT.

The genes are TRBV28 and TRBJ1-1; D not certain. Trimming took 10 bases from V and 0 from J, leaving 9 bases between them. The germline V gene has CDR1 MDHEN and CDR2 SYDVKM. The CDR3 extends over 12 amino acids. CDR3 amino acids: CATGPLNTEAFF. The CDR3 nucleotides are TGTGCCACAGGACCCTTGAACACTGAAGCTTTCTTT.

The chain is built from TRBV28 and TRBJ2-7; tentative D call: TRBD2 (6 bases). The CDR3 runs to 15 residues. Trimming cost V 2 bases and J 1 base, with 12 bases left between them. The germline V gene encodes CDR1 MDHEN and CDR2 SYDVKM. The CDR3 DNA follows: TGTGCCAGCAGTTTAGTGGCGGGACCTTCCTACGAGCAGTACTTC. Its protein is CASSLVAGPSYEQYF.

This chain joins TRBV28 and TRBJ2-3, with 9 nucleotides matching TRBD2. Germline values: CDR1 MDHEN, CDR2 SYDVKM. There are 14 residues in the CDR3. J lost 4 bases, V lost 6 bases, and 5 bases had no gene match. The CDR3 DNA is TGTGCCAGCAGCTGGACTAGCGTGGCAGATACGCAGTATTTT. This sequence encodes CASSWTSVADTQYF.

The chain recombines TRBV28 with TRBJ2-7; 14 bases are shared with TRBD2. Germline values: CDR1 MDHEN, CDR2 SYDVKM. The ends lost 6 bases at V and 5 bases at J; junction bases unmatched: 9. CDR3 length: 16 residues. This CDR3 is CASRSGTSGSLNEQYF. The CDR3 region has the DNA TGTGCCAGCAGAAGCGGGACTAGCGGGAGTCTAAACGAGCAGTACTTC.

This clone appeared once. V usage is TRBV28 and J usage is TRBJ2-7; a weak D match, TRBD2 (5 bases). This CDR3 region has 13 residues. V dropped 3 bases and J dropped 3 bases, with 9 bases sitting between them. The germline V gene encodes CDR1 MDHEN and CDR2 SYDVKM. The CDR3 sequence is CASSLRTFYEQYF. CDR3 in DNA: TGTGCCAGCAGTTTGAGGACTTTCTACGAGCAGTACTTC.

This clone was recorded once. The chain links TRBV9 to TRBJ2-5, with D unclear. Germline loops: CDR1 SGDLS, CDR2 YYNGEE. Trimming left V 4 bases short and J 2 bases short, with 12 bases between. The CDR3 extends over 14 amino acids. The CDR3 here is CASSPWGHQETQYF. For the CDR3, the DNA is TGTGCCAGCAGCCCGTGGGGTCATCAAGAGACCCAGTACTTC. The variable domain in full, with the rest retrieved from reference TRBV9 and TRBJ2-5, is DSGVTQTPKHLITATGQRVTLRCSPRSGDLSVYWYQQSLDQGLQFLIQYYNGEERAKGNILERFSAQQFPDLHSELNLSSLELGDSALYFCASSPWGHQETQYFGPGTRLLVL.

The rearrangement joins TRBV28 to TRBJ1-3; 8 bases are shared with TRBD1. The trim removed 5 bases at V and 12 bases at J, leaving 18 bases unmatched. The CDR3 consists of 16 residues. The germline CDR1 and CDR2 sequences are MDHEN and SYDVKM. CDR3 sequence reads: CASSHGPGGADGGIYF. DNA of the CDR3: TGTGCCAGCAGTCATGGACCAGGGGGCGCCGACGGGGGCATATATTTT.

This clone turned up a few times. The V call is TRBV7-9, the J call TRBJ1-2, with TRBD1 matching over 8 bases. V lost 5 bases to trimming and J lost 4 bases; unmatched junction nucleotides: 9. Germline CDR1 is SEHNR and CDR2 is FQNEAQ (reference sequence). This CDR3 has 15 residues. For the CDR3, the DNA is TGTGCCAGCAGCCCAAGGACAGGGCAGAGCTATGGCTACACCTTC. This codes for CASSPRTGQSYGYTF.

V usage is TRBV7-2 and J usage is TRBJ2-7; no definite D call. V lost 1 base, J lost 6 bases, and 19 bases lay in between. Germline assignment: CDR1 SGHTA and CDR2 FQGNSA. The CDR3 extends over 16 amino acids. In nucleotides, the CDR3 is TGTGCCAGCAGCTTAGGCGGTATTCTCACAACCGGCGAGCAGTACTTC. Translating it yields CASSLGGILTTGEQYF. Variable domain in full (rest from reference TRBV7-2 and TRBJ2-7): GAGVSQSPSNKVTEKGKDVELRCDPISGHTALYWYRQSLGQGLEFLIYFQGNSAPDKSGLPSDRFSAERTGGSVSTLTIQRTQQEDSAVYLCASSLGGILTTGEQYFGPGTRLTVT.

In the case of this clone: This sample also contains other DNA sequences that code for the same CDR3. This chain connects TRBV5-1 to TRBJ2-1; 7 positions match TRBD2. The CDR3 is made up of 15 amino acids. J lost 7 bases, V lost 0 bases, and 7 bases had no gene match. Germline V CDR1 and CDR2: SGHRS, YFSETQ. CDR3 protein: CASSLEGGRGNEQFF. DNA for the CDR3: TGCGCCAGCAGCTTGGAGGGAGGGCGAGGAAATGAGCAGTTCTTC.